This is a list of T cell receptor beta chains from one sample in a study of monozygotic twins with inflammatory bowel disease. TCRdb re-called the 5' RACE reads and gives one entry per CDR3 protein, without DNA. This sample's clone table lists approximately 420,000 distinct CDR3 sequences. Input material: blood. These receptors were taken from a human donor with ulcerative colitis or Crohn's disease, or a healthy co-twin of an affected twin (not recorded which). The CDR3 runs from the conserved cysteine through the conserved F or W.

v_gene	j_gene	CDR3aa
TRBV27	TRBJ1-6	CASSLFRLGSLHF
TRBV2	TRBJ2-6	CASSEARVSGANVLTF
TRBV27	TRBJ1-6	CASTPGERGSPLHF
TRBV4-1	TRBJ1-4	CASSQEGNEKLFF
TRBV4-3	TRBJ1-1	CASSQDADTNTEAFF
TRBV5-1	TRBJ1-6	CASSLGQNSPLHF
TRBV2	TRBJ1-2	CASRERQGNYGYTF
TRBV11-2	TRBJ2-2	CASSSGTSGNFWTGELFF
TRBV19	TRBJ2-7	CASSDRKGQETTYEQYF
TRBV3-1	TRBJ2-3	CASSQQGGSDTQYF
TRBV10-2	TRBJ2-1	CASTRSYNEQFF
TRBV20-1	TRBJ1-2	CSAHASGQNLGSYGYTF
TRBV4-1	TRBJ1-1	CASSQDQYTEAFF
TRBV15	TRBJ1-5	CATSRREDVGQPQHF
TRBV7-2	TRBJ2-3	CASSFELAVTDTQYF
TRBV10-3	TRBJ2-7	CASQLAASSYEQYF
TRBV24-1	TRBJ2-2	CATSGHGIHTGELFF
TRBV3-1	TRBJ1-2	CASSQDARGYTF
TRBV4-2	TRBJ2-7	CASSQPPGTADYEQYF
TRBV5-1	TRBJ1-1	CASSLRSEGNTEAFF
TRBV28	TRBJ2-1	CASHQYNEQFF
TRBV12-3/TRBV12-4	TRBJ1-2	CASSFGTGYGYTF
TRBV7-9	TRBJ2-5	CASSPPGIGSETQYF
TRBV20-1	TRBJ2-4	CSASGVVAKNIQYF
TRBV29-1	TRBJ1-1	CSVVTTGGTEAFF
TRBV2	TRBJ2-7	CASGGISGEQYF
TRBV9	TRBJ2-1	CASSVVSGSSNEQFF
TRBV9	TRBJ2-6	CASSVTSGFSSGANVLTF
TRBV7-9	TRBJ2-7	CASSRTGSSEQYF
TRBV2	TRBJ1-2	CASSRETNYGYTF
TRBV6-1	TRBJ2-2	CASRQETLIDTGELFF
TRBV12-3/TRBV12-4	TRBJ2-3	CASGLDGLSTDTQYF
TRBV5-8	TRBJ2-7	CASSSRGREYEQYF
TRBV5-1	TRBJ1-1	CASSLLSHSDIQNTEAFF
TRBV6-5	TRBJ2-6	CASSYSGQDTSGANVLTF
TRBV7-2	TRBJ2-1	CASTRSGGARNEQFF